Listed below are T cell receptor beta chains from one sample, sequenced in a study of CD8+CD57+ T cells in acquired aplastic anemia. TCRdb itself ran the reads through MiXCR, one entry per CDR3 protein. The sample lists about 100,000 distinct CDR3 sequences, 40% to 65% occurring once. Sequencing used sorted CD4+, CD8+, or CD8+CD57+ T cells (not recorded which) from PBMCs. These receptors all stem from a human donor in good health, serving as a control. Both conserved end residues are part of each CDR3. A D gene is named only where the DNA matches it firmly. Rows may omit the clone size; those that give it use once, few, many or a size class.

abundance: NA
d_gene: NA
j_gene: TRBJ2-7
v_gene: TRBV7-9
CDR3aa: CASGKTPYEQYF
CDR3nt: TGTGCCAGCGGGAAGACCCCCTACGAGCAGTACTTC

abundance: NA
d_gene: NA
j_gene: TRBJ2-3
v_gene: TRBV6-1
CDR3aa: CASPRGDTDTQYF
CDR3nt: TGTGCCAGCCCCCGGGGAGACACAGATACGCAGTATTTT

abundance: NA
d_gene: TRBD2
j_gene: TRBJ2-1
v_gene: TRBV7-3
CDR3aa: CASSTPGLARNEQFF
CDR3nt: TGTGCCAGCAGCACACCGGGACTAGCCAGAAATGAGCAGTTCTTC

abundance: few
d_gene: NA
j_gene: TRBJ2-3
v_gene: TRBV7-2
CDR3aa: CASRLAGRTDTQYF
CDR3nt: TGTGCCAGCAGGTTGGCGGGGAGGACAGATACGCAGTATTTT

abundance: many
d_gene: TRBD1
j_gene: TRBJ1-2
v_gene: TRBV25-1
CDR3aa: CATHTGGAGYGYTF
CDR3nt: TGTGCCACCCATACAGGGGGCGCAGGCTATGGCTACACCTTC

abundance: NA
d_gene: NA
j_gene: TRBJ2-7
v_gene: TRBV19
CDR3aa: CASSSLDGTYGQYF
CDR3nt: TGTGCCAGTAGTTCCCTGGACGGGACCTACGGGCAGTACTTC

abundance: many
d_gene: NA
j_gene: TRBJ1-5
v_gene: TRBV6-5
CDR3aa: CASSLRGSNQPQHF
CDR3nt: TGTGCCAGCAGTTTAAGGGGAAGCAATCAGCCCCAGCATTTT

abundance: many
d_gene: TRBD1
j_gene: TRBJ1-2
v_gene: TRBV4-3
CDR3aa: CASSQVDRAINYGYTF
CDR3nt: TGCGCCAGCAGCCAAGTGGACAGGGCTATCAACTATGGCTACACCTTC

abundance: few
d_gene: NA
j_gene: TRBJ2-7
v_gene: TRBV2
CDR3aa: CASSVGYEQYF
CDR3nt: TGTGCCAGCAGTGTTGGCTACGAGCAGTACTTC

abundance: NA
d_gene: NA
j_gene: TRBJ2-1
v_gene: TRBV19
CDR3aa: CASSIVADYNEQFF
CDR3nt: TGTGCCAGTAGTATTGTCGCTGATTACAATGAGCAGTTCTTC

abundance: few
d_gene: TRBD1
j_gene: TRBJ1-1
v_gene: TRBV15
CDR3aa: CATSRGQGYTEAFF
CDR3nt: TGTGCCACCAGCAGAGGACAGGGGTACACTGAAGCTTTCTTT

abundance: NA
d_gene: TRBD1
j_gene: TRBJ2-7
v_gene: TRBV12-3/TRBV12-4
CDR3aa: CASSLVGTVYEQYF
CDR3nt: TGTGCCAGCAGTTTAGTTGGGACAGTCTACGAGCAGTACTTC

abundance: many
d_gene: NA
j_gene: TRBJ2-5
v_gene: TRBV12-3/TRBV12-4
CDR3aa: CASSLPGQETQYF
CDR3nt: TGTGCCAGCAGTTTGCCGGGGCAAGAGACCCAGTACTTC

abundance: NA
d_gene: NA
j_gene: TRBJ2-1
v_gene: TRBV25-1
CDR3aa: CAGSGGGGYNEQFF
CDR3nt: TGTGCCGGCAGTGGGGGGGGCGGATACAATGAGCAGTTCTTC

abundance: NA
d_gene: NA
j_gene: TRBJ2-3
v_gene: TRBV10-1
CDR3aa: CASSIAGDTQYF
CDR3nt: TGCGCCAGCAGTATAGCAGGAGATACGCAGTATTTT

abundance: few
d_gene: NA
j_gene: TRBJ2-7
v_gene: TRBV25-1
CDR3aa: CASSGGGRGRREQYF
CDR3nt: TGTGCCAGCAGTGGGGGGGGCAGGGGGCGCCGAGAGCAGTACTTC

abundance: many
d_gene: NA
j_gene: TRBJ2-7
v_gene: TRBV4-3
CDR3aa: CASSQEEGGGYEQYF
CDR3nt: TGCGCCAGCAGCCAAGAGGAGGGGGGGGGCTACGAGCAGTACTTC

abundance: many
d_gene: TRBD1
j_gene: TRBJ1-2
v_gene: TRBV9
CDR3aa: CASSGGGDREGYGYTF
CDR3nt: TGTGCCAGCAGCGGGGGTGGTGACAGGGAGGGCTATGGCTACACCTTC

abundance: once
d_gene: NA
j_gene: TRBJ2-1
v_gene: TRBV2
CDR3aa: CASSYDRSSYNEQFF
CDR3nt: TGTGCCAGCAGTTACGACCGCAGCTCCTACAATGAGCAGTTCTTC

abundance: NA
d_gene: NA
j_gene: TRBJ1-4
v_gene: TRBV6-1
CDR3aa: CASSEGDKLFF
CDR3nt: TGTGCCAGCAGTGAAGGGGATAAACTGTTTTTT

abundance: NA
d_gene: TRBD1
j_gene: TRBJ1-1
v_gene: TRBV15
CDR3aa: CATSRDVGQEAFF
CDR3nt: TGTGCCACCAGCAGAGATGTGGGACAGGAAGCTTTCTTT

abundance: once
d_gene: NA
j_gene: TRBJ2-2
v_gene: TRBV19
CDR3aa: CTSSARDAGELFF
CDR3nt: TGTACCAGTAGTGCACGGGACGCCGGGGAGCTGTTTTTT

abundance: NA
d_gene: NA
j_gene: TRBJ1-6
v_gene: TRBV29-1
CDR3aa: CSVEDSGMANNSPLHF
CDR3nt: TGCAGCGTTGAAGATTCAGGGATGGCGAATAATTCACCCCTCCACTTT

abundance: few
d_gene: NA
j_gene: TRBJ1-2
v_gene: TRBV7-9
CDR3aa: CASSLAQNYGYTF
CDR3nt: TGTGCCAGCAGCTTAGCCCAGAACTATGGCTACACCTTC

abundance: few
d_gene: NA
j_gene: TRBJ1-1
v_gene: TRBV29-1
CDR3aa: CSVEDRKNTEAFF
CDR3nt: TGCAGCGTTGAAGACAGGAAGAACACTGAAGCTTTCTTT

abundance: many
d_gene: TRBD2
j_gene: TRBJ2-1
v_gene: TRBV12-3/TRBV12-4
CDR3aa: CASSVGTRGEQFF
CDR3nt: TGTGCCAGCAGCGTCGGGACTAGGGGCGAGCAGTTCTTC

abundance: many
d_gene: NA
j_gene: TRBJ1-4
v_gene: TRBV20-1
CDR3aa: CSAGGPTNEKLFF
CDR3nt: TGCAGTGCTGGGGGCCCAACTAATGAAAAACTGTTTTTT

abundance: NA
d_gene: NA
j_gene: TRBJ1-1
v_gene: TRBV7-8
CDR3aa: CASRDETTEAFF
CDR3nt: TGTGCCAGCAGGGACGAGACCACTGAAGCTTTCTTT

abundance: many
d_gene: TRBD1
j_gene: TRBJ2-7
v_gene: TRBV20-1
CDR3aa: CSAGTGGYEQYF
CDR3nt: TGCAGTGCAGGGACAGGGGGCTACGAGCAGTACTTC

abundance: NA
d_gene: TRBD1
j_gene: TRBJ2-7
v_gene: TRBV20-1
CDR3aa: CSASSAYKTGPYEQYF
CDR3nt: TGCAGTGCCAGCAGCGCCTACAAGACAGGGCCCTACGAGCAGTACTTC

abundance: many
d_gene: TRBD1
j_gene: TRBJ2-5
v_gene: TRBV6-1
CDR3aa: CASREDRVWDQETQYF
CDR3nt: TGTGCCAGCAGAGAGGACAGGGTTTGGGACCAAGAGACCCAGTACTTC

abundance: NA
d_gene: TRBD2
j_gene: TRBJ2-1
v_gene: TRBV30
CDR3aa: CASGGGTYNEQFF
CDR3nt: TGTGCCTCGGGGGGGGGTACATACAATGAGCAGTTCTTC

abundance: NA
d_gene: NA
j_gene: TRBJ2-7
v_gene: TRBV5-1
CDR3aa: CASSLEGGLSYEQYF
CDR3nt: TGCGCCAGCAGCTTGGAGGGGGGGTTGTCCTACGAGCAGTACTTC

abundance: NA
d_gene: NA
j_gene: TRBJ2-3
v_gene: TRBV30
CDR3aa: CAWSGLGISGTSTDTQYF
CDR3nt: TGTGCCTGGAGTGGACTAGGGATTTCGGGAACTAGCACAGATACGCAGTATTTT

abundance: NA
d_gene: TRBD1
j_gene: TRBJ2-7
v_gene: TRBV29-1
CDR3aa: CSDRDRAHPYEQYF
CDR3nt: TGCAGCGACCGGGACAGGGCACACCCCTACGAGCAGTACTTC

abundance: NA
d_gene: TRBD2
j_gene: TRBJ2-1
v_gene: TRBV19
CDR3aa: CASSSSGAGEMEQFF
CDR3nt: TGTGCCAGTAGTAGTAGCGGGGCCGGTGAGATGGAGCAGTTCTTC

abundance: few
d_gene: TRBD1
j_gene: TRBJ1-3
v_gene: TRBV10-3
CDR3aa: CAISETGAGNTIYF
CDR3nt: TGTGCCATCAGTGAGACAGGGGCTGGAAACACCATATATTTT

abundance: NA
d_gene: TRBD2
j_gene: TRBJ2-1
v_gene: TRBV10-3
CDR3aa: CATGGGNEQFF
CDR3nt: TGTGCCACCGGGGGGGGCAATGAGCAGTTCTTC

abundance: many
d_gene: NA
j_gene: TRBJ1-2
v_gene: TRBV24-1
CDR3aa: CATSDLGTNYGYTF
CDR3nt: TGTGCCACCAGTGACCTAGGGACAAACTATGGCTACACCTTC

abundance: many
d_gene: NA
j_gene: TRBJ1-4
v_gene: TRBV2
CDR3aa: CASSEALQLGPNEKLFF
CDR3nt: TGTGCCAGCAGTGAAGCGCTTCAGTTGGGACCTAATGAAAAACTGTTTTTT